One T cell receptor (beta chain) is described in this entry. Its target is not known. After removal of 6 bases from V and 0 bases from J, the junction contained 2 bases not matched to a gene. This CDR3 is 13 amino acids long. The record originates from a study of T cell repertoires in cytomegalovirus infection. The study, taken as a whole, reports: Dominant in the ex vivo response were TCR beta clonotypes restricted by HLA-C and specific for CMV.

TCRdb reanalysed the reads using MiXCR and keeps one entry per CDR3 protein. Of about a million distinct CDR3 sequences in the sample, roughly 31% are singletons; the top ten hold about 14%. The sequence derives from a human donor in good health (CMV status not recorded). Some clones in this sample may be carry-over from other donors' samples. Sequenced material: cultured CD8+ T cells from PBMCs, taken from culture after CMV antigen stimulation. J is TRBJ2-7 and V is TRBV12-3 or TRBV12-4, with TRBD2 identical over 7 bases. The CDR3 protein is CASRPGGSYEQYF. The CDR3, as DNA: TGTGCCAGCAGACCGGGGGGCTCCTACGAGCAGTACTTC.